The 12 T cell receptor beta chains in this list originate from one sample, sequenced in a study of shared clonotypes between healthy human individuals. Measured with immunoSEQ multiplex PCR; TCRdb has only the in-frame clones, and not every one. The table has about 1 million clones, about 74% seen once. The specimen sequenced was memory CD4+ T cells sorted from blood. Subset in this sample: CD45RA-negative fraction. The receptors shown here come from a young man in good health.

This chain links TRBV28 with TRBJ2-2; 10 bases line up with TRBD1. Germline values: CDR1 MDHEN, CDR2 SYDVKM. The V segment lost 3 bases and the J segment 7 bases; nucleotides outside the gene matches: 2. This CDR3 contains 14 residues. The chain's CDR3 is CASSLGQGIGELFF. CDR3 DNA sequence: TGTGCCAGCAGTTTGGGACAGGGGATCGGGGAGCTGTTTTTT.

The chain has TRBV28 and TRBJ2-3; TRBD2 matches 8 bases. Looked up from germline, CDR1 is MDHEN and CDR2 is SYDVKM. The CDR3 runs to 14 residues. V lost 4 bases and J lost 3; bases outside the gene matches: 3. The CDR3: CASSSGLATDTQYF. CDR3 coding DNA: TGTGCCAGCAGTTCCGGACTAGCTACAGATACGCAGTATTTT.

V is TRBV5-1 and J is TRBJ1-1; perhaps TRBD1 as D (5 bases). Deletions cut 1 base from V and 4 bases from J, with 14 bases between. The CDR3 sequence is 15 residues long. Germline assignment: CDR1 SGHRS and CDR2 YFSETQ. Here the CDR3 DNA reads TGCGCCAGCAGCTTGAATTTAGGTCAGGGCACTGAAGCTTTCTTT. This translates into CASSLNLGQGTEAFF.

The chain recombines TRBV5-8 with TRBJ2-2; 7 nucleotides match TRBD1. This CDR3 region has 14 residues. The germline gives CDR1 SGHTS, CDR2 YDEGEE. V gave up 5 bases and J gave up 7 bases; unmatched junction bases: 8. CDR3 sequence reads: CASRMTGRNGELFF. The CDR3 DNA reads TGTGCCAGCAGGATGACAGGGAGAAACGGGGAGCTGTTTTTT.

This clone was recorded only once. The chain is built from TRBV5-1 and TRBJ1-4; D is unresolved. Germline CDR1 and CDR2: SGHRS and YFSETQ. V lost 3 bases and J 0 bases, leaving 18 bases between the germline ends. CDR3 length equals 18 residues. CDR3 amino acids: CASSSRPSSPATNEKLFF. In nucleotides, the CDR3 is TGCGCCAGCAGCTCAAGACCATCTTCACCCGCAACTAATGAAAAACTGTTTTTT.

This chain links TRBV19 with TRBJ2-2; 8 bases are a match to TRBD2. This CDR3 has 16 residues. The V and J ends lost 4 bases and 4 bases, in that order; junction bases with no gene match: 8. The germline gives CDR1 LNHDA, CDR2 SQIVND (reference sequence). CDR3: CASSNPAGVRTGELFF. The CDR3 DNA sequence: TGTGCCAGTAGTAACCCAGCGGGAGTGCGCACCGGGGAGCTGTTTTTT.

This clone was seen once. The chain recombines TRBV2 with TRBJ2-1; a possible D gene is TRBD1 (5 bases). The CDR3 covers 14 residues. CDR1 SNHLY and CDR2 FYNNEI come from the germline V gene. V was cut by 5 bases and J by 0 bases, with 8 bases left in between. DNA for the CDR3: TGTGCCAGCAGTCCGGACAACTCCTACAATGAGCAGTTCTTC. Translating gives CASSPDNSYNEQFF.

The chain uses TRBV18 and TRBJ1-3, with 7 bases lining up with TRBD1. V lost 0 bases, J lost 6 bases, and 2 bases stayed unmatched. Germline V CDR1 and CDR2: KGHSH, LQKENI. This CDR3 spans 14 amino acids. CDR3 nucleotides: TGTGCCAGCTCACCACCAACAGGGGAAAACACCATATATTTT. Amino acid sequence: CASSPPTGENTIYF.

The CDR3 protein is CASSEGLAGPVYEQYF. The CDR3 DNA is TGTGCCAGCAGTGAAGGGTTAGCGGGGCCAGTATACGAGCAGTACTTC. The chain has TRBV6-1 and TRBJ2-7; 8 positions agree with TRBD2. This CDR3 has 16 residues. The V gene end was trimmed by 1 base and the J gene end by 4 bases; junction bases not matched to a gene: 9. From germline, CDR1 is MNHNS and CDR2 SASEGT.

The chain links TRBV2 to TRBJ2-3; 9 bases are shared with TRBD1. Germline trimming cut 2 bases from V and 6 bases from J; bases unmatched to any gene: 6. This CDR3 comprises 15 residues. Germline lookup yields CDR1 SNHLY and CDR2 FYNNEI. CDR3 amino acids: CASSEWGQGGDTQYF. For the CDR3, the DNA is TGTGCCAGCAGTGAATGGGGACAGGGAGGCGATACGCAGTATTTT. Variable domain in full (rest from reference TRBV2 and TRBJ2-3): EPEVTQTPSHQVTQMGQEVILRCVPISNHLYFYWYRQILGQKVEFLVSFYNNEISEKSEIFDDQFSVERPDGSNFTLKIRSTKLEDSAMYFCASSEWGQGGDTQYFGPGTRLTVL.

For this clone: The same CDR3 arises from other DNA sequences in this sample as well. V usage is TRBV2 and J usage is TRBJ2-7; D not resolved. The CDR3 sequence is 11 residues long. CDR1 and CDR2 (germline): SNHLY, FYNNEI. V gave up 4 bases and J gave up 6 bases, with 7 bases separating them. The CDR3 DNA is TGTGCCAGCAGTGCTACTGGCGAGCAGTACTTC. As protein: CASSATGEQYF.

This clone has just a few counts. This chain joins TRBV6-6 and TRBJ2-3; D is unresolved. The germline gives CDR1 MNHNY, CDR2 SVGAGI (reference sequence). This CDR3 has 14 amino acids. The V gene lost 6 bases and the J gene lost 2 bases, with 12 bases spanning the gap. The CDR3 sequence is CASRDVGTTDTQYF. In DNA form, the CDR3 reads TGTGCCAGCAGGGATGTAGGTACCACAGATACGCAGTATTTT.